These 30 T cell receptor beta chains were all obtained from the same sample, sequenced in a study of blood T cell repertoires in COVID-19. Sequencing used immunoSEQ multiplex PCR; TCRdb keeps in-frame clones, though not all of them. The repertoire holds 300,000 to 350,000 clones, with approximately 90% as singletons. Sequencing used peripheral blood. These receptor sequences come from a man aged 25 to 40 with COVID-19, enrolled during active disease.

The chain couples TRBV10-3 to TRBJ2-7, with D possibly TRBD2 on 6 matching bases. Trimming cost V 6 bases and J 7 bases, with 19 bases left between them. Germline CDR1 ENHRY, CDR2 SYGVKD. This CDR3 is 14 amino acids long. The CDR3 DNA follows: TGTGCCATCAGCGTTGGCGGGAACGCCGGAGAGCAGTACTTC. Its translation: CAISVGGNAGEQYF.

This clone was recorded only once. The chain recombines TRBV2 with TRBJ1-6; 7 bases line up with TRBD1. CDR3 length: 15 residues. The V and J ends lost 4 bases and 10 bases, in that order; junction bases with no gene match: 10. Germline CDR1 SNHLY, CDR2 FYNNEI. In DNA, the CDR3 is TGTGCCAGCAGTGCCGAGGAGGGGGCAGCATCACCCCTCCACTTT. Amino acid sequence: CASSAEEGAASPLHF.

The gene calls are TRBV19 and TRBJ1-2; D not certain. The CDR3 has 13 amino acids. V was pared by 4 bases and J by 10 bases, with 16 bases between. CDR1 and CDR2 (germline): LNHDA, SQIVND (reference sequence). CDR3 nucleotides: TGTGCCAGTAGTACGGGGAAGCAGGTTGTCTACACCTTC. It encodes CASSTGKQVVYTF.

The chain is built from TRBV6-5 and TRBJ1-1; D perhaps matches TRBD1 (6 bases). Trimming removed 5 bases from V and 1 base from J, with 11 bases in between. Germline-derived CDR1 and CDR2 are MNHEY and SVGAGI. The CDR3 loop spans 14 amino acids. In nucleotides, the CDR3 is TGTGCCAGCAGTCGACGGACAGCGAACACTGAAGCTTTCTTT. Protein sequence: CASSRRTANTEAFF.

Only one count was recorded for this clone. The chain recombines TRBV7-3 with TRBJ2-7, with D possibly TRBD2 on 6 matching bases. CDR1 is SGHTA, CDR2 FQGTGA, per germline. CDR3 length: 15 residues. V lost 1 base and J 3 bases, leaving 13 bases between the germline ends. The CDR3 DNA follows: TGTGCCAGCAGCTTAAGTGGGGGGTCTCTCTACGAGCAGTACTTC. The encoded protein is CASSLSGGSLYEQYF.

V is TRBV10-3 and J is TRBJ2-3; no firm D call. The CDR3 is made up of 14 amino acids. Trimming removed 4 bases at V and 8 bases at J, with 16 bases between. Looked up from germline, CDR1 is ENHRY and CDR2 is SYGVKD. The CDR3 coding sequence is TGTGCCATCAGTGTGAGTGATGAGGTCGGTACGCAGTATTTT. Translation: CAISVSDEVGTQYF.

The chain couples TRBV3-1 (or the pseudogene TRBV3-2) to TRBJ2-1; possible D gene TRBD2, 6 bases. From germline, CDR1 is LGHDT and CDR2 YNNKEL (reference sequence). This CDR3 region has 18 residues. V lost 2 bases, J lost 2 bases, and 19 bases lay in between. The CDR3 here is CASSQSRIRRLAYNEQFF. The CDR3 DNA sequence: TGTGCCAGCAGCCAATCACGGATAAGGAGACTAGCCTACAATGAGCAGTTCTTC.

This clone came up a few times. The gene calls are TRBV5-4 and TRBJ2-2; D is unclear. V lost 1 base and J 5 bases, leaving 9 bases between the germline ends. Germline-derived CDR1 and CDR2 are SGHNT and YYREEE (reference sequence). The CDR3 covers 14 residues. The CDR3 nucleotides read TGTGCCAGCAGCTTGCTAGGTGGTACCGGGGAGCTGTTTTTT. This translates into CASSLLGGTGELFF.

V usage is TRBV7-3 and J usage is TRBJ1-1, with 7 bases lining up with TRBD1. The germline V gene encodes CDR1 SGHTA and CDR2 FQGTGA. The length of the CDR3 is 14 residues. J was trimmed by 1 base and V by 4 bases; bases with no gene match: 3. CDR3 coding DNA: TGTGCCAGCAGCTCCCGGACAGGGAACACTGAAGCTTTCTTT. Translated, it gives CASSSRTGNTEAFF.

The CDR3 spells CASSREEWSGELFF. In nucleotides, the CDR3 is TGTGCCAGCAGCCGCGAAGAGTGGTCCGGGGAGCTGTTTTTT. The chain has TRBV7-3 and TRBJ2-2; D uncertain. Germline V gene data show CDR1 as SGHTA and CDR2 as FQGTGA. The CDR3 contains 14 residues. V was pared by 5 bases and J by 6 bases, with 13 bases between. Full variable domain (remainder filled in from reference TRBV7-3 and TRBJ2-2): GAGVSQTPSNKVTEKGKYVELRCDPISGHTALYWYRQSLGQGPEFLIYFQGTGAADDSGLPNDRFFAVRPEGSVSTLKIQRTERGDSAVYLCASSREEWSGELFFGEGSRLTVL.

The chain is built from TRBV6-2 or TRBV6-3 and TRBJ2-5, with a weak D call TRBD2 (6 bases). Germline assignment: CDR1 MNHEY and CDR2 SVGEGT. This CDR3 comprises 13 residues. Trimming took 5 bases from V and 4 from J, leaving 11 bases between them. The CDR3 spells CASSDGSPETQYF. In nucleotides, the CDR3 is TGTGCCAGCAGTGACGGGAGTCCAGAGACCCAGTACTTC.

The chain couples TRBV4-1 to TRBJ2-1; 10 bases map to TRBD1. Germline V CDR1 and CDR2: MGHRA, YSYEKL. This CDR3 has 18 residues. After removal of 0 bases from V and 7 bases from J, the junction contained 12 bases not matched to a gene. CDR3 in amino acids: CASSQEVQTGGAWNEQFF. Written as DNA, the CDR3 is TGCGCCAGCAGCCAAGAGGTACAGACAGGGGGCGCTTGGAATGAGCAGTTCTTC.

V is TRBV18 and J is TRBJ2-5, with 11 positions matching TRBD2. In germline, CDR1 is KGHSH, CDR2 LQKENI. V lost 5 bases to trimming and J lost 2 bases; unmatched junction nucleotides: 4. The CDR3 loop spans 15 amino acids. As DNA, the CDR3 is TGTGCCAGCTCATCTTTAGCGGGAGGGCAAGAGACCCAGTACTTC. Translating gives CASSSLAGGQETQYF.

The chain couples TRBV7-3 to TRBJ1-1; D is unresolved. With 6 bases removed from V and 4 bases from J, the gap between germline ends came to 12 bases. The CDR3 contains 13 residues. Germline values: CDR1 SGHTA, CDR2 FQGTGA. As DNA, the CDR3 is TGTGCCAGCAGGCTCGAGGGCGGCACTGAAGCTTTCTTT. Protein sequence: CASRLEGGTEAFF.

This clone was observed a handful of times. This chain links TRBV9 with TRBJ1-5; no reliable D call. The CDR3 extends over 14 amino acids. CDR1 SGDLS and CDR2 YYNGEE come from the germline V gene. V shed 0 bases and J shed 2 bases, with 6 bases lying between them. CDR3 DNA: TGTGCCAGCAGCGTAGGGCTGGGCAATCAGCCCCAGCATTTT. Amino acid sequence: CASSVGLGNQPQHF.

This chain uses TRBV7-9 with TRBJ1-1; 10 bases agree with TRBD1. Germline CDR1 SEHNR, CDR2 FQNEAQ (reference sequence). The CDR3 loop spans 19 amino acids. The junction had 15 bases not matched to a gene; V was cut back by 5 bases and J by 0 bases. The CDR3 nucleotides are TGTGCCAGCAGCGTCACGAGTCCGGGACAGGGGCTACTGAACACTGAAGCTTTCTTT. Encoded protein: CASSVTSPGQGLLNTEAFF.

The genes are TRBV2 and TRBJ2-2; 7 positions agree with TRBD2. Germline V gives CDR1 SNHLY, CDR2 FYNNEI. The CDR3 is 14 residues long. Losses at the gene ends were 1 base for V and 4 bases for J; bases not matched to a gene: 0. This CDR3 is CASSEGGGTGELFF. CDR3 nucleotide sequence: TGTGCCAGCAGTGAAGGGGGGGGCACCGGGGAGCTGTTTTTT.

The chain recombines TRBV6-1 with TRBJ2-7, with a weak D call TRBD2 (5 bases). CDR3 size: 14 residues. Germline V CDR1 and CDR2: MNHNS, SASEGT. Trimming stripped 1 base from V and 2 bases from J, with 9 bases between. CDR3 protein: CASSEVGSPYEQYF. The CDR3 region has the DNA TGTGCCAGCAGTGAAGTTGGGAGCCCCTACGAGCAGTACTTC.

This chain joins TRBV30 and TRBJ2-7, with 10 bases identical to TRBD2. Trimming took 6 bases from V and 0 from J; bases not matched to a gene: 11. The CDR3 runs to 16 residues. Germline V gives CDR1 GTSNPN, CDR2 SVGIG (reference sequence). The CDR3 DNA reads TGTGCCTGCCAATTGACTAGCGGGCTTTTCTCCTACGAGCAGTACTTC. Its translation is CACQLTSGLFSYEQYF.

This clone appeared a single time. V and J are TRBV5-1 and TRBJ2-4, with no clear D. Per the germline V gene, CDR1 is SGHRS and CDR2 is YFSETQ. This CDR3 has 17 residues. V gave up 2 bases and J gave up 1 base, with 16 bases separating them. The CDR3 spells CASSFDILGSAKNIQYF. The CDR3 nucleotides read TGCGCCAGCAGCTTTGACATCCTCGGTAGTGCCAAAAACATTCAGTACTTC.

As for this clone: Other nucleotide sequences in the sample specify the same CDR3. The rearrangement links TRBV18 to TRBJ1-1; D might be TRBD1 (5 bases). The CDR3 loop spans 13 amino acids. Trimming shortened V by 4 bases and J by 2 bases, and 8 bases separated the two germline ends. CDR1 KGHSH and CDR2 LQKENI come from the germline V gene. This chain's CDR3 is CASSRDSNTEAFF. CDR3 coding DNA: TGTGCCAGCTCACGGGACTCAAACACTGAAGCTTTCTTT.

The chain couples TRBV7-2 to TRBJ2-1; 7 positions agree with TRBD2. Germline-derived CDR1 and CDR2 are SGHTA and FQGNSA. The CDR3 has 13 residues. The V gene end was trimmed by 1 base and the J gene end by 9 bases; junction bases not matched to a gene: 3. The CDR3 reads CASSLVGEGEQFF. CDR3 DNA: TGTGCCAGCAGCTTAGTAGGGGAGGGTGAGCAGTTCTTC.

The chain employs TRBV2 and TRBJ1-1, with D perhaps TRBD1 (6 bases). Trimming took 7 bases from V and 0 from J, leaving 9 bases between them. Looked up from germline, CDR1 is SNHLY and CDR2 is FYNNEI. This CDR3 is built from 13 residues. In DNA form, the CDR3 reads TGTGCCAGCAACAGGGCTATGAACACTGAAGCTTTCTTT. Protein sequence: CASNRAMNTEAFF.

V and J are TRBV5-4 and TRBJ2-3; 15 bases agree with TRBD2. The V and J ends lost 4 bases and 0 bases, in that order; junction bases with no gene match: 3. Germline CDR1 reads SGHNT; CDR2 reads YYREEE (reference sequence). This CDR3 is 17 amino acids long. This CDR3 is CASSRTSGGASTDTQYF. For the CDR3, the DNA is TGTGCCAGCAGCCGGACTAGCGGGGGGGCAAGCACAGATACGCAGTATTTT.

The rearrangement uses TRBV11-2 and TRBJ2-3; D gene uncertain. Germline V CDR1 and CDR2: SGHAT, FQNNGV. The CDR3 sequence is 12 residues long. V lost 3 bases and J 4 bases, leaving 5 bases between the germline ends. The CDR3 spells CASSFGSDTQYF. The CDR3 DNA follows: TGTGCCAGCAGCTTCGGTTCAGATACGCAGTATTTT.

The gene calls are TRBV7-9 and TRBJ2-1; no clear D. Deletions cut 7 bases from V and 3 bases from J, with 7 bases between. Germline V gene sequence: CDR1 SEHNR, CDR2 FQNEAQ (reference sequence). This CDR3 region has 12 residues. The CDR3 sequence: CASTVSYNEQFF. The CDR3 DNA is TGTGCCAGCACCGTCAGCTACAATGAGCAGTTCTTC.

V gene TRBV6-5 combines with J gene TRBJ2-5, with TRBD2 matching over 7 bases. The CDR3 covers 12 residues. The V and J ends lost 7 bases and 7 bases, in that order; junction bases with no gene match: 6. Germline CDR1 is MNHEY and CDR2 is SVGAGI. The CDR3 bases are TGTGCCAGCACCGGACTAGGGGTGACCCAGTACTTC. Translated, it gives CASTGLGVTQYF.

This chain joins TRBV24-1 and TRBJ1-2; 10 positions agree with TRBD1. The germline gives CDR1 KGHDR, CDR2 SFDVKD. The CDR3 covers 15 residues. V lost 3 bases and J lost 3; bases outside the gene matches: 3. The CDR3 spells CATSDTGTGDYGYTF. DNA for the CDR3: TGTGCCACCAGTGATACCGGGACAGGGGACTATGGCTACACCTTC.

The chain uses TRBV18 and TRBJ1-2; no reliable D call. CDR1 is KGHSH and CDR2 is LQKENI in the germline V gene. CDR3 length: 15 residues. V was clipped by 0 bases and J by 5 bases, with 13 bases between them. CDR3 sequence (DNA): TGTGCCAGCTCACCACCGCTCAGTCTCCTTTATGGCTACACCTTC. The encoded protein is CASSPPLSLLYGYTF.

This chain connects TRBV2 to TRBJ2-3; 8 nucleotides align to TRBD2. V shed 7 bases and J 6 bases; nucleotides not matched to a gene: 6. This CDR3 has 13 residues. Germline loops: CDR1 SNHLY, CDR2 FYNNEI. The CDR3 loop is CASTSGRGDTQYF. In DNA, the CDR3 is TGTGCCAGCACTAGCGGGCGGGGGGATACGCAGTATTTT. The full variable domain, completed using reference TRBV2 and TRBJ2-3, is EPEVTQTPSHQVTQMGQEVILRCVPISNHLYFYWYRQILGQKVEFLVSFYNNEISEKSEIFDDQFSVERPDGSNFTLKIRSTKLEDSAMYFCASTSGRGDTQYFGPGTRLTVL.